A selection of T cell receptor beta chains follows, all from one sample in a study of blood T cell repertoires in COVID-19. The data were produced by immunoSEQ multiplex PCR, yet TCRdb's version contains in-frame clones alone and is incomplete. The sample has around 140,000 clones; roughly 80% are singletons. The sequencing sample was made of peripheral blood. Every receptor here comes from a woman in her fifties or sixties with active or convalescent COVID-19. The CDR3 runs from the conserved cysteine through the conserved F or W. Fields, in order: V gene, D gene, J gene, clone size, CDR3 DNA, CDR3 protein. A D gene is named only where the DNA matches it firmly. Rows may omit the clone size; those that give it use once, few, many or a size class.

V gene: TRBV19; D gene: TRBD1; J gene: TRBJ1-5; clone size: .; CDR3 DNA: TGTGCCAGTATGACCCCCGGGACAGGGGACAATCAGCCCCAGCATTTT; CDR3 protein: CASMTPGTGDNQPQHF
V gene: TRBV5-5; D gene: TRBD2; J gene: TRBJ2-1; clone size: .; CDR3 DNA: TGTGCCAGCAGCTTCTCGCCTAGCGGGAGTAAGAATGAGCAGTTCTTC; CDR3 protein: CASSFSPSGSKNEQFF
V gene: TRBV10-3; D gene: .; J gene: TRBJ1-5; clone size: .; CDR3 DNA: TGTGCCATCAGTGAGTCCATGGTAGAACAGCCCCAGCATTTT; CDR3 protein: CAISESMVEQPQHF
V gene: TRBV7-2; D gene: .; J gene: TRBJ2-7; clone size: once; CDR3 DNA: TGTGCCAGCAGCTTAGGTGGGGGGGCGCCCTACGAGCAGTACTTC; CDR3 protein: CASSLGGGAPYEQYF
V gene: TRBV21-1; D gene: .; J gene: TRBJ1-2; clone size: .; CDR3 DNA: TGTGCCAGCAGCAAAAGGATCTGGGCACCTGGCAAGGGCTACACCTTC; CDR3 protein: CASSKRIWAPGKGYTF
V gene: TRBV12-3/TRBV12-4; D gene: .; J gene: TRBJ2-2; clone size: .; CDR3 DNA: TGTGCCAGCAGTTTCGGGGAAGCCGGGGAGCTGTTTTTT; CDR3 protein: CASSFGEAGELFF
V gene: TRBV6-5; D gene: .; J gene: TRBJ1-2; clone size: .; CDR3 DNA: TGTGCCAGCAGTTACTCCTCGAACAGGGTCTATGGCTACACCTTC; CDR3 protein: CASSYSSNRVYGYTF
V gene: TRBV13; D gene: TRBD1; J gene: TRBJ2-7; clone size: .; CDR3 DNA: TGTGCCAGCAGCAGGACAGGGAGCTCCTACGAGCAGTACTTC; CDR3 protein: CASSRTGSSYEQYF
V gene: TRBV12-5; D gene: .; J gene: TRBJ1-2; clone size: .; CDR3 DNA: TGTGCTAGTGGTTTGGGGCCTCCCCTCTATGGCTACACCTTC; CDR3 protein: CASGLGPPLYGYTF
V gene: TRBV11-2; D gene: .; J gene: TRBJ2-1; clone size: .; CDR3 DNA: TGTGCCAGCAGCTCGGGGACTTCTTCCTACAATGAGCAGTTCTTC; CDR3 protein: CASSSGTSSYNEQFF
V gene: TRBV7-2; D gene: .; J gene: TRBJ2-3; clone size: once; CDR3 DNA: TGTGCCAGCAGCTCACTGAACACAGATACGCAGTATTTT; CDR3 protein: CASSSLNTDTQYF
V gene: TRBV7-2; D gene: TRBD2; J gene: TRBJ2-1; clone size: .; CDR3 DNA: TGTGCCAGCAGCAGATTACTAGCGGAACACGACAATGAGCAGTTCTTC; CDR3 protein: CASSRLLAEHDNEQFF
V gene: TRBV12-5; D gene: .; J gene: TRBJ1-1; clone size: .; CDR3 DNA: TGTGCTAGTGGTTTGGTAGCAGGGGCGGGCACTGAAGCTTTCTTT; CDR3 protein: CASGLVAGAGTEAFF
V gene: TRBV12-3/TRBV12-4; D gene: .; J gene: TRBJ1-2; clone size: few; CDR3 DNA: TGTGCCAGCAGTTTTCAGGGTTCCTATGGCTACACCTTC; CDR3 protein: CASSFQGSYGYTF
V gene: TRBV28; D gene: .; J gene: TRBJ2-1; clone size: .; CDR3 DNA: TGTGCCAGCAGTTTATCGAGCTCCTACAATGAGCAGTTCTTC; CDR3 protein: CASSLSSSYNEQFF
V gene: TRBV6-1; D gene: .; J gene: TRBJ2-3; clone size: few; CDR3 DNA: TGTGCCAGCAGTGAACGCCGGGTGATACGGACAGATACGCAGTATTTT; CDR3 protein: CASSERRVIRTDTQYF
V gene: TRBV27; D gene: TRBD2; J gene: TRBJ2-3; clone size: .; CDR3 DNA: TGTGCCAGCAGTGAGGGACTAGCGGGAGGGCTAGGAGATACGCAGTATTTT; CDR3 protein: CASSEGLAGGLGDTQYF
V gene: TRBV6-4; D gene: TRBD1; J gene: TRBJ1-2; clone size: once; CDR3 DNA: TGTGCCAGTAATAATACCGGGACAGGGGGCTTTTATGGCTACACCTTC; CDR3 protein: CASNNTGTGGFYGYTF
V gene: TRBV6-4; D gene: TRBD1; J gene: TRBJ2-3; clone size: .; CDR3 DNA: TGTGCCAGCAGTAAAGACAGGGGCCATCTCGCAGATACGCAGTATTTT; CDR3 protein: CASSKDRGHLADTQYF
V gene: TRBV6-5; D gene: .; J gene: TRBJ2-6; clone size: .; CDR3 DNA: TGTGCAGGTGGGGGACTTGGCTCTGGGGCCAACGTCCTGACTTTC; CDR3 protein: CAGGGLGSGANVLTF
V gene: TRBV19; D gene: .; J gene: TRBJ1-2; clone size: .; CDR3 DNA: TGTGCCAGTAGTATACGCCTCGTAGCGGGCCAAAAGGCCTATGGCTACACCTTC; CDR3 protein: CASSIRLVAGQKAYGYTF
V gene: TRBV4-2; D gene: TRBD1; J gene: TRBJ1-4; clone size: .; CDR3 DNA: TGTGCCAGCAGCCAACCGGGACAGGGAAATGAAAAACTGTTTTTT; CDR3 protein: CASSQPGQGNEKLFF
V gene: TRBV18; D gene: TRBD1; J gene: TRBJ1-2; clone size: .; CDR3 DNA: TGTGCCAGCTCACCACCAACTACAGGGGTTAACTATGGCTACACCTTC; CDR3 protein: CASSPPTTGVNYGYTF
V gene: TRBV30; D gene: .; J gene: TRBJ1-1; clone size: .; CDR3 DNA: TGTGCCTGGAGGGATCATCAGGGTCTTGCTTTCTTT; CDR3 protein: CAWRDHQGLAFF
V gene: TRBV7-9; D gene: TRBD2; J gene: TRBJ2-5; clone size: .; CDR3 DNA: TGTGCCAGCAGCTTAGTGACTAGCGGGACTCAGGGGGGCCAGTACTTC; CDR3 protein: CASSLVTSGTQGGQYF